These 18 T cell receptor beta chains share one sample of origin, sequenced in a study of cytomegalovirus exposure and HLA in healthy donors. 60 Vbeta and 13 Jbeta primers were used in PCR. Repertoires were generated with immunoSEQ multiplex PCR, while TCRdb's copy carries only in-frame clones and drops some. The sample lists approximately 100,000 clones, approximately 75% occurring once. The sample taken for sequencing was PBMCs. The receptors derive from a woman aged 40-49 years in good health and CMV-seronegative.

V usage is TRBV7-9 and J usage is TRBJ1-5, with a tentative D call TRBD1 (5 bases). CDR1 and CDR2 (germline): SEHNR, FQNEAQ (reference sequence). The CDR3 spans 12 residues. V was pared by 7 bases and J by 4 bases, with 8 bases between. The CDR3 sequence is CASTQGNQPQHF. The CDR3 DNA sequence: TGTGCCAGCACCCAGGGTAATCAGCCCCAGCATTTT.

The count of this clone is one. This chain connects TRBV27 to TRBJ1-2; a weak D match, TRBD1 (5 bases). Deletions cut 3 bases from V and 5 bases from J, with 10 bases between. Germline V gene data show CDR1 as MNHEY and CDR2 as SMNVEV (reference sequence). This CDR3 region has 13 residues. CDR3 region: CASSFFGGYGYTF. The CDR3 DNA is TGTGCCAGCAGTTTCTTCGGGGGATATGGCTACACCTTC.

This chain uses TRBV14 with TRBJ2-1, with 12 bases matching TRBD2. In germline, CDR1 is SGHDN, CDR2 FVKESK. This CDR3 has 16 residues. V shed 0 bases, J shed 8 bases, and the junction held 5 bases outside the gene matches. The CDR3 DNA reads TGTGCCAGCAGCCAAGATCGGACTAGCGGGGTTTATGAGCAGTTCTTC. Protein sequence: CASSQDRTSGVYEQFF.

V usage is TRBV18 and J usage is TRBJ1-1; no firm D call. The V end was cut by 1 base, the J end by 0 bases, with 9 bases between. Germline CDR1 KGHSH, CDR2 LQKENI. The CDR3 length is 15 residues. The CDR3 spells CASSPRNSMNTEAFF. DNA of the CDR3: TGTGCCAGCTCACCACGGAACAGCATGAACACTGAAGCTTTCTTT.

The chain recombines TRBV5-1 with TRBJ2-7; 11 bases map to TRBD1. This CDR3 has 17 amino acids. The V gene's germline CDR1 is SGHRS and CDR2 YFSETQ. V was clipped by 5 bases and J by 0 bases; unmatched bases: 10. CDR3 in DNA: TGCGCCAGCAGACATGGACAGGGGGCTAGGAGCTCCTACGAGCAGTACTTC. Protein sequence: CASRHGQGARSSYEQYF.

The V and J genes are TRBV19 and TRBJ2-2; D uncertain. The CDR3 length is 12 residues. Per the germline V gene, CDR1 is LNHDA and CDR2 is SQIVND (reference sequence). V lost 7 bases to trimming and J lost 1 base, with 4 bases between them. CDR3 residues: CASNMNTGELFF. The CDR3 nucleotides are TGTGCCAGTAACATGAACACCGGGGAGCTGTTTTTT.

The chain employs TRBV28 and TRBJ2-5; 9 nucleotides align to TRBD1. CDR3 length equals 14 residues. With 4 bases clipped from V and 5 bases from J, the junction kept 5 bases outside the gene matches. The germline gives CDR1 MDHEN, CDR2 SYDVKM. In DNA, the CDR3 is TGTGCCAGCAGTTCCCGGACAGGGGCGGAGACCCAGTACTTC. Its protein product is CASSSRTGAETQYF.

This sequence joins TRBV28 and TRBJ2-3; no reliable D call. V dropped 6 bases and J dropped 2 bases, with 12 bases sitting between them. The CDR3 length is 14 residues. CDR1 MDHEN and CDR2 SYDVKM come from the germline V gene. CDR3: CASRLGRPTDTQYF. The CDR3 DNA is TGTGCCAGCAGGTTGGGCAGGCCCACAGATACGCAGTATTTT.

The chain carries TRBV4-2 and TRBJ2-5, with 7 bases that match TRBD2. With 0 bases clipped from V and 2 bases from J, the junction kept 9 bases outside the gene matches. Per the germline V gene, CDR1 is LGHNA and CDR2 is YNFKEQ. This CDR3 is 17 amino acids long. As DNA, the CDR3 is TGTGCCAGCAGCCAAGAATCGTGGCGGGGGTTACAAGAGACCCAGTACTTC. Protein sequence: CASSQESWRGLQETQYF.

The chain links TRBV23-1 to TRBJ2-3, with D tentatively TRBD1 (6 bases). Being an ORF, TRBV23-1 has a function that is uncertain. V lost 1 base, J lost 5 bases, and 31 bases lay in between. The CDR3 length is 21 residues. The CDR3 DNA sequence: TGCGCCAGCAGTCAATTCCACCAAAAGACCGGGACACGATTTTTATTAGATACGCAGTATTTT. It translates to CASSQFHQKTGTRFLLDTQYF.

The chain employs TRBV7-2 and TRBJ2-3, with 14 bases aligning to TRBD2. CDR1 is SGHTA, CDR2 FQGNSA, per germline. V was pared by 2 bases and J by 8 bases, with 6 bases of the junction left unmatched. CDR3 length: 16 residues. DNA of the CDR3: TGTGCCAGCAGCTTATTAGGGACTAGCGGGGGTGGTACGCAGTATTTT. Translated: CASSLLGTSGGGTQYF. Full variable domain (missing parts from reference TRBV7-2 and TRBJ2-3): GAGVSQSPSNKVTEKGKDVELRCDPISGHTALYWYRQSLGQGLEFLIYFQGNSAPDKSGLPSDRFSAERTGGSVSTLTIQRTQQEDSAVYLCASSLLGTSGGGTQYFGPGTRLTVL.

The chain joins TRBV9 to TRBJ2-2, with 10 bases fitting TRBD2. Unmatched junction bases numbered 2, after V lost 3 bases and J lost 3 bases. Germline V CDR1 and CDR2: SGDLS, YYNGEE. The CDR3 contains 15 residues. DNA for the CDR3: TGTGCCAGCAGCGCCCTAGCGGGGGACACCGGGGAGCTGTTTTTT. Its translation is CASSALAGDTGELFF. Full variable domain (outside the CDR3, taken from reference TRBV9 and TRBJ2-2): DSGVTQTPKHLITATGQRVTLRCSPRSGDLSVYWYQQSLDQGLQFLIQYYNGEERAKGNILERFSAQQFPDLHSELNLSSLELGDSALYFCASSALAGDTGELFFGEGSRLTVL.

As to this clone: A junction end diverges from the germline sequence, so it may reflect a read error. This rearrangement joins TRBV18 to TRBJ2-7, with a weak D call TRBD1 (6 bases). CDR1 and CDR2 from the germline V gene are KGHSH and LQKENI. The CDR3 covers 15 residues. This chain's CDR3 is CASSPNGRGPSGSSF. As DNA, the CDR3 is TGTGCCAGCTCACCGAACGGCAGGGGTCCCTCCGGTTCTTCCTTC.

Note on this clone: The same CDR3 also results from other DNA sequences found in this sample. The V gene is TRBV5-1, the J gene TRBJ2-1; TRBD2 matches at 9 bases. Looked up from germline, CDR1 is SGHRS and CDR2 is YFSETQ. The CDR3 has 19 amino acids. The trim removed 7 bases at V and 1 base at J, leaving 18 bases unmatched. The CDR3 is CASSPGGLAGRVSYNEQFF. In DNA, the CDR3 is TGCGCCAGCTCCCCCGGGGGGCTAGCGGGACGGGTTTCCTACAATGAGCAGTTCTTC.

This clone was counted a single time. The chain combines TRBV4-1 with TRBJ1-6, with D perhaps TRBD1 (5 bases). The CDR3 consists of 18 residues. V lost 0 bases and J lost 10, with 22 bases in between. Per germline, CDR1 MGHRA and CDR2 YSYEKL. The CDR3 loop is CASSQDGAGRLRESPLHF. The CDR3 bases are TGCGCCAGCAGCCAAGATGGAGCAGGGAGGTTGCGTGAATCACCCCTCCACTTT.

V gene TRBV6-5 combines with J gene TRBJ2-1; maybe TRBD2 (5 bases). Germline-derived CDR1 and CDR2 are MNHEY and SVGAGI. This CDR3 is 16 amino acids long. V shed 0 bases and J shed 4 bases, with 13 bases lying between them. CDR3 sequence: CASSYSISSGYNEQFF. The CDR3 nucleotides read TGTGCCAGCAGTTACTCGATTTCATCGGGGTACAATGAGCAGTTCTTC.

The sample holds a few counts of this clone. The chain links TRBV7-8 to TRBJ2-3; no clear D gene. Germline V lookup: CDR1 SGHVS, CDR2 FQNEAQ. The V end was cut by 4 bases, the J end by 1 base, with 15 bases between. This CDR3 is 16 amino acids long. The CDR3 sequence: CASSSPGLVGTDTQYF. The CDR3 nucleotides are TGTGCCAGCAGCTCGCCCGGTCTAGTGGGCACAGATACGCAGTATTTT.

The rearrangement joins TRBV2 to TRBJ2-7, with a tentative D call TRBD2 (5 bases). The CDR3 is 15 amino acids. CDR1 and CDR2 (germline): SNHLY, FYNNEI. The germline V and J ends were trimmed by 4 bases and 6 bases, with 19 bases remaining between them. The CDR3 sequence is CASSGGSTRAGEQYF. In DNA, the CDR3 is TGTGCCAGCAGTGGGGGTTCGACAAGGGCGGGCGAGCAGTACTTC.